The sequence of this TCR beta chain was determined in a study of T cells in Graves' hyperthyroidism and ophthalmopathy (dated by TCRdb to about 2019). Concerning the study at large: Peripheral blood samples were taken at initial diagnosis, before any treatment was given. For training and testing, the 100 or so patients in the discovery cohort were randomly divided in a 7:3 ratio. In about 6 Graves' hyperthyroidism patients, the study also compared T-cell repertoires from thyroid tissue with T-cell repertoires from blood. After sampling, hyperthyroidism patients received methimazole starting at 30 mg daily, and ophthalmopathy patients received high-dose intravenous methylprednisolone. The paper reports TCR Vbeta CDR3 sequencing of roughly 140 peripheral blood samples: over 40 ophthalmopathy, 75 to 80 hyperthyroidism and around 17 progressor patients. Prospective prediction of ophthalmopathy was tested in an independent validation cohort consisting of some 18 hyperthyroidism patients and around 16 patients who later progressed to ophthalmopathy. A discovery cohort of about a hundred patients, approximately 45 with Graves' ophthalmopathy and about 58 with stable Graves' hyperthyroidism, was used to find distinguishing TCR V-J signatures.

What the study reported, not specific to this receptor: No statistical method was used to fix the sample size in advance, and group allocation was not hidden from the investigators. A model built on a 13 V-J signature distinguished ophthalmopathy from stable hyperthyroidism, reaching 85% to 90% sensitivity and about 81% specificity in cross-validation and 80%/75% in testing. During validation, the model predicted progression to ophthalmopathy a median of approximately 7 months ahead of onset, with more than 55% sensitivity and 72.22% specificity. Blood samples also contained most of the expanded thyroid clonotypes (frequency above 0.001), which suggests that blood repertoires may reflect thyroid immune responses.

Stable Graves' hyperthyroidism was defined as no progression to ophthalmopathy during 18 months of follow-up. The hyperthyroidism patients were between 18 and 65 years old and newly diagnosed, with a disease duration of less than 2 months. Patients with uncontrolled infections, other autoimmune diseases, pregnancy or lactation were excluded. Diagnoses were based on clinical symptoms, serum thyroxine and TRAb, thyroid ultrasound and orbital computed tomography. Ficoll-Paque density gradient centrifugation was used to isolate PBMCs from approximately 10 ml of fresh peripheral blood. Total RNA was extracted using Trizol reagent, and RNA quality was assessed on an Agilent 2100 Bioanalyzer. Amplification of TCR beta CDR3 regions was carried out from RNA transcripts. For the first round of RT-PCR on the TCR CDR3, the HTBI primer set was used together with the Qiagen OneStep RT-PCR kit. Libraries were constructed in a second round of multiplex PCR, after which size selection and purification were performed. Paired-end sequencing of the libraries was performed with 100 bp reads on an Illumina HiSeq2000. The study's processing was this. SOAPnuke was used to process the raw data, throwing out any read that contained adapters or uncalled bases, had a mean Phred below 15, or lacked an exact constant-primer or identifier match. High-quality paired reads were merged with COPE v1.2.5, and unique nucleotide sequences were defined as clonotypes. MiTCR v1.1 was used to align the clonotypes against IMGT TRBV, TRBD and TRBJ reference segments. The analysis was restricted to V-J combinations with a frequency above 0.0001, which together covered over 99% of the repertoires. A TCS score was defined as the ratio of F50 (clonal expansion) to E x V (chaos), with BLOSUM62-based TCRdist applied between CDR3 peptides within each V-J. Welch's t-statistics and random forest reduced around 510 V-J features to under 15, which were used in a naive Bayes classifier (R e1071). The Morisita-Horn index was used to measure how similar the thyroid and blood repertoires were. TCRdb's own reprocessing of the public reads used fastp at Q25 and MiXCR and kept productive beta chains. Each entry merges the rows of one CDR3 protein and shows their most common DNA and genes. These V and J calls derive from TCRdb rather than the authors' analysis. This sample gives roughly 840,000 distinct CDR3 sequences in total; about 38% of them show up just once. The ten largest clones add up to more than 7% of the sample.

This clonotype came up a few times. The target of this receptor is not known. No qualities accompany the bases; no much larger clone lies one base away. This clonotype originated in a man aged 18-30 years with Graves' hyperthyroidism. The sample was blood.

At the DNA level, the sequence is TGCAGTCCACAGGACACCTTGAGCTCACCCCTCCACTTT. The translation is CSPQDTLSSPLHF. The rearrangement joined TRBV20-1 to TRBJ1-6; a tentative D call is TRBD1 (5 bases match). V was cut back by 8 bases and J by 10 bases, leaving a gap of 18 bases between them. The CDR3 goes from the cysteine to the phenylalanine over 13 residues. Solely the CDR3 DNA is kept, with 39 bases framed from the first base. Reading the germline V gene (reference sequence) gives CDR1 DFQATT and CDR2 SNEGSKA.